The source of this T cell receptor beta chain is a study of CD8 T cells in ankylosing spondylitis. Via MiXCR, TCRdb re-called the 5' RACE reads, giving one row per CDR3 protein. The table records 290,000 or so distinct CDR3 sequences, around 21% of them present only once. This clonotype was seen many times. As yet, its antigen is unknown. Germline lookup yields CDR1 SGHTA and CDR2 FQGNSA. The CDR3 extends over 15 amino acids. J gave up 7 bases and V 0 bases, and 4 bases lay outside the gene matches. Notes on the study in general: Characteristic, it appeared, of ankylosing spondylitis blood was a TCR beta motif of eight highly homologous variants. Disease-associated clones were reportedly significantly overrepresented in matched ankylosing spondylitis synovial fluid.

Material for sequencing was blood, either unsorted or a sorted T cell fraction (not recorded which). The receptor's source is a female donor with ankylosing spondylitis or in good health (not recorded which). V gene TRBV7-2 combines with J gene TRBJ2-7, with 12 bases lining up with TRBD2. The CDR3 DNA reads TGTGCCAGCAGCTTAGCGACTAGCGGGAGTGGGGAGCAGTACTTC. Its protein product is CASSLATSGSGEQYF.